In this sample, the clone carrying this TCR beta chain turned up many times. Its antigen is still unknown. The sample comes from a study of CD8 T cells in ankylosing spondylitis. The CDR3 covers 16 residues. Germline V gene sequence: CDR1 MNHEY, CDR2 SMNVEV (reference sequence). Trimming pared 0 bases from V and 2 bases from J, leaving 11 bases between. Quantitative barcoded 5'-RACE was used to prepare TCR beta libraries. One entry per CDR3 protein, called by TCRdb with MiXCR from the 5' RACE reads. The table has 25,000 to 35,000 distinct CDR3 sequences, 7.2% seen once; the top ten hold roughly 10%. Study-level points and caveats: A motif of 7 or 8 highly homologous TCR beta variants was seen as apparently characteristic of ankylosing spondylitis blood. Previous work reported some of these motif variants in the synovial fluid and blood of reactive arthritis. The authors reported significant enrichment of disease-linked clones in matched ankylosing spondylitis synovial fluid.

The material sequenced was blood, either unsorted or a sorted T cell fraction (not recorded which). The chain carries TRBV27 and TRBJ1-5; the D gene is possibly TRBD1 (6 bases). The receptor was isolated from a male donor with ankylosing spondylitis or in good health (not recorded which). The CDR3 DNA sequence: TGTGCCAGCAGTTTATCGTCAGGGGCCCGCAATCAGCCCCAGCATTTT. Protein: CASSLSSGARNQPQHF.